The 27 T cell receptor beta chains below come from one sample, sequenced in a study of regulatory T cells in long-lasting Graves disease. Construction of the TCR beta libraries employed iRepertoire HTBI primers in conjunction with Arm-PCR of CDR3 regions. Using its own MiXCR run on the multiplex PCR reads, TCRdb lists one record per CDR3 protein. The table records 530,000 or so distinct CDR3 sequences, about 16% of them present only once. As to time point: newly diagnosed GD, antithyroid drugs for less than 3 months. The authors made the TCR library using RNA they extracted from PBMCs. These data also formed part of another study, on T cells in Graves' hyperthyroidism and ophthalmopathy.

The sample here was peripheral blood mononuclear cells (PBMCs), taken at new diagnosis, from a patient treated with antithyroid drugs. The receptors shown here come from a man in his late teens or twenties with Graves disease.

This clonotype was seen repeatedly, ten times or more. V usage is TRBV3-1 and J usage is TRBJ2-1; D is possibly TRBD2 (6 bases). CDR1 is LGHDT and CDR2 is YNNKEL in the germline V gene (reference sequence). This CDR3 contains 12 residues. Trimming left V 7 bases short and J 8 bases short, with 12 bases between. The CDR3 sequence: CASNHWGDEQFF. The CDR3 DNA is TGTGCCAGCAACCACTGGGGGGATGAGCAGTTCTTC.

This clonotype was counted ten times or more. The chain recombines TRBV6-1 with TRBJ2-7, with D possibly matching TRBD2 (6 bases). Per germline, CDR1 MNHNS and CDR2 SASEGT. Trimming pared 1 base from V and 3 bases from J, leaving 7 bases between. The CDR3 loop spans 13 amino acids. The CDR3 DNA is TGTGCCAGCAGTGAAGTGGGGGGCTACGAGCAGTACTTC. Its protein is CASSEVGGYEQYF.

V and J are TRBV5-1 and TRBJ2-5; TRBD2 matches 7 bases. The CDR3 covers 17 residues. V shed 1 base and J 2 bases; nucleotides not matched to a gene: 11. Germline V gene lookup returns CDR1 SGHRS and CDR2 YFSETQ. In DNA form, the CDR3 reads TGCGCCAGCAGCTTGAGGCTGGATAGCGGGTTACAAGAGACCCAGTACTTC. Protein: CASSLRLDSGLQETQYF.

This clonotype was seen repeatedly, ten times or more. V gene TRBV12-3 or TRBV12-4 combines with J gene TRBJ2-7, with D hard to call. This CDR3 has 13 amino acids. V dropped 5 bases and J dropped 3 bases, with 11 bases sitting between them. The CDR3 bases are TGTGCCAGCAGTACCAGCGAGCACTACGAGCAGTACTTC. It yields the protein CASSTSEHYEQYF.

This clonotype showed up just a few times. The V gene is TRBV4-1, the J gene TRBJ1-4; D might be TRBD1 (6 bases). V was pared by 4 bases and J by 8 bases, with 17 bases between. The CDR3 is 15 amino acids. CDR1 and CDR2 from the germline V gene are MGHRA and YSYEKL. The CDR3 DNA reads TGCGCCAGCAGCCTATGGACAGCAGCTGAAGAAAAACTGTTTTTT. Protein product: CASSLWTAAEEKLFF.

The genes are TRBV9 and TRBJ2-6; D perhaps matches TRBD2 (6 bases). The CDR3 contains 15 residues. CDR1 is SGDLS, CDR2 YYNGEE, per germline. The V and J ends lost 3 bases and 0 bases respectively, with 7 bases between them. The chain's CDR3 is CASSERASGANVLTF. In DNA form, the CDR3 reads TGTGCCAGCAGCGAGCGGGCCTCTGGGGCCAACGTCCTGACTTTC.

This clonotype appeared many times. The genes are TRBV28 and TRBJ1-2, with a tentative D call TRBD1 (6 bases). V dropped 3 bases and J dropped 3 bases, with 14 bases sitting between them. The CDR3 sequence is 15 residues long. CDR1 and CDR2 from the germline V gene are MDHEN and SYDVKM. In DNA form, the CDR3 reads TGTGCCAGCAGTTTTGATTTACAGGGTCACTATGGCTACACCTTC. This translates into CASSFDLQGHYGYTF.

A few counts support this clonotype. The chain couples TRBV27 to TRBJ2-7; D remains ambiguous. CDR3 length equals 13 residues. V shed 2 bases and J shed 7 bases, with 12 bases lying between them. The germline V gene has CDR1 MNHEY and CDR2 SMNVEV (reference sequence). CDR3 sequence reads: CASSLELMGEQYF. CDR3 bases: TGTGCCAGCAGTTTAGAGCTAATGGGGGAGCAGTACTTC.

This clonotype has a count of ten or more. This sequence joins TRBV7-9 and TRBJ2-1; unclear D gene. The V end was cut by 4 bases, the J end by 8 bases, with 21 bases between. This CDR3 comprises 16 residues. Looked up from germline, CDR1 is SEHNR and CDR2 is FQNEAQ (reference sequence). CDR3 nucleotides: TGTGCCAGCAGCTCCTTCCTAGGGAACATCGACCATGAGCAGTTCTTC. Translation: CASSSFLGNIDHEQFF.

The table lists this clonotype with a few counts. J is TRBJ2-7 and V is TRBV5-1; tentative D call: TRBD1 (6 bases). V dropped 5 bases and J dropped 3 bases, with 12 bases sitting between them. Germline CDR1 is SGHRS and CDR2 is YFSETQ. The CDR3 runs to 13 residues. This chain's CDR3 is CASSRDRNYEQYF. The DNA for the CDR3 is TGCGCCAGCAGTCGTGACAGGAACTACGAGCAGTACTTC.

The V gene is TRBV12-3 or TRBV12-4, the J gene TRBJ2-2; TRBD1 matches at 10 bases. There are 17 residues in the CDR3. V gave up 6 bases and J gave up 2 bases; unmatched junction bases: 9. CDR3 bases: TGTGCCAGCAGAAGGACAGGGGGTACCCCTAACACCGGGGAGCTGTTTTTT. Protein sequence: CASRRTGGTPNTGELFF.

This clonotype ranks as medium-sized (0.01 to 0.1%). The J gene is TRBJ2-7, the V gene TRBV20-1; D not certain. The CDR3 consists of 13 residues. Trimming shortened V by 0 bases and J by 0 bases, and 6 bases separated the two germline ends. Germline CDR1 reads DFQATT; CDR2 reads SNEGSKA (reference sequence). The CDR3 loop is CSARDSHSYEQYF. CDR3 DNA: TGCAGTGCTAGAGACTCCCACTCCTACGAGCAGTACTTC.

Ten or more counts support this clonotype. The chain combines TRBV12-3 or TRBV12-4 with TRBJ1-3; tentatively, D is TRBD1 (6 bases). V shed 7 bases and J shed 2 bases, with 12 bases lying between them. The CDR3 has 14 amino acids. The CDR3 sequence: CASTERTAGNTIYF. The CDR3 nucleotides read TGTGCCAGCACCGAAAGGACAGCTGGAAACACCATATATTTT.

This clonotype was counted ten times or more. V and J are TRBV30 and TRBJ1-2; 9 bases agree with TRBD1. Germline CDR1 is GTSNPN and CDR2 is SVGIG (reference sequence). Trimming cost V 4 bases and J 5 bases; bases outside gene matches: 17. This CDR3 is 17 amino acids long. The CDR3 nucleotides are TGTGCCTGGATCGGTACACCCCCCGGGACAGGGAATTATGGCTACACCTTC. Its protein product is CAWIGTPPGTGNYGYTF.

This clonotype was observed at least ten times. V is TRBV10-2 and J is TRBJ1-5; D possibly corresponds to TRBD1 (5 bases). The germline V and J ends were trimmed by 7 bases and 2 bases, with 9 bases remaining between them. Germline CDR1 is WSHSY and CDR2 is SAAADI. CDR3 length: 13 residues. The CDR3 is CASMGGGNQPQHF. CDR3 nucleotides: TGCGCCAGCATGGGGGGTGGCAATCAGCCCCAGCATTTT.

This rearrangement joins TRBV18 to TRBJ2-7; D is unclear. Trimming took 2 bases from V and 3 from J, leaving 14 bases between them. This CDR3 comprises 15 residues. Per the germline V gene, CDR1 is KGHSH and CDR2 is LQKENI. The CDR3 nucleotides read TGTGCCAGCTCACCAATTCTGGCCAGGAACTACGAGCAGTACTTC. Translating it yields CASSPILARNYEQYF.

This clonotype was counted ten times or more. This sequence joins TRBV20-1 and TRBJ2-7; TRBD2 agrees at 11 bases. Germline loops: CDR1 DFQATT, CDR2 SNEGSKA (reference sequence). The length of the CDR3 is 16 residues. Trimming took 0 bases from V and 3 from J; bases not matched to a gene: 7. CDR3 sequence (DNA): TGCAGTGCTAGAGATTCCCCTAGCGGGAGGCTCTACGAGCAGTACTTC. Its protein is CSARDSPSGRLYEQYF.

The sample holds a few counts of this clonotype. This chain connects TRBV30 to TRBJ1-3; no clear D gene. Germline V CDR1 and CDR2: GTSNPN, SVGIG (reference sequence). Deletions cut 3 bases from V and 0 bases from J, with 15 bases between. This CDR3 is built from 16 residues. In DNA, the CDR3 is TGTGCCTGGAGGGACCGAATAGTGGTCTCTGGAAACACCATATATTTT. Its translation: CAWRDRIVVSGNTIYF.

This clonotype turned up a few times. CDR3 nucleotide sequence: TGTGCCAGCAGCGTAGAAGGCAGCCCCTATGACGAGCAGTACTTC. Protein product: CASSVEGSPYDEQYF. The rearrangement joins TRBV9 to TRBJ2-7; D uncertain. The germline CDR1 and CDR2 sequences are SGDLS and YYNGEE. CDR3 size: 15 residues. Trimming took off 0 bases at V and 5 bases at J, with 15 bases between the two ends.

This clonotype was seen a handful of times. The DNA of the CDR3 is TGTGCCAGCAGCTTGGGTCACAGATCCCGCTACGAGCAGTACTTC. This gives the protein CASSLGHRSRYEQYF. This chain links TRBV5-5 with TRBJ2-7; D unclear. The CDR3 has 15 residues. Germline V gene data show CDR1 as SGHKS and CDR2 as YYEKEE (reference sequence). V lost 0 bases and J 3 bases, leaving 13 bases between the germline ends.

The rearrangement joins TRBV28 to TRBJ1-1, with D uncertain. In germline, CDR1 is MDHEN, CDR2 SYDVKM. V gave up 4 bases and J gave up 0 bases, with 9 bases separating them. CDR3 size: 14 residues. The CDR3, as DNA: TGTGCCAGCAGTTCCCCCCCCATGAACACTGAAGCTTTCTTT. Its protein is CASSSPPMNTEAFF.

This clonotype was recorded at least ten times. The chain recombines TRBV27 with TRBJ2-1; TRBD2 is a possible D gene (6 bases). The ends were cut back, 6 bases at V and 1 base at J, with 22 bases in the middle. Germline CDR1 is MNHEY and CDR2 is SMNVEV (reference sequence). CDR3 length: 18 residues. DNA of the CDR3: TGTGCCAGCAGACCGAGGAGGGTTGGGACTGTGTCCTACAATGAGCAGTTCTTC. Protein sequence: CASRPRRVGTVSYNEQFF.

This clonotype was found many times. J is TRBJ2-5 and V is TRBV20-1, with 12 bases lining up with TRBD2. The V segment lost 1 base and the J segment 5 bases; nucleotides outside the gene matches: 5. CDR3 size: 15 residues. Germline values: CDR1 DFQATT, CDR2 SNEGSKA (reference sequence). Here the CDR3 reads CSARGTSGTGETQYF. The DNA for the CDR3 is TGCAGTGCTAGAGGGACTAGCGGGACGGGGGAGACCCAGTACTTC.

The chain carries TRBV29-1 and TRBJ1-6, with TRBD1 identical over 7 bases. The CDR3 has 13 amino acids. Per the germline V gene, CDR1 is SQVTM and CDR2 is ANQGSEA. The V segment lost 7 bases and the J segment 3 bases; nucleotides outside the gene matches: 3. The CDR3 spells CSAGTDYNSPLHF. The CDR3 DNA sequence: TGCAGCGCCGGGACAGACTATAATTCACCCCTCCACTTT.

The V call is TRBV28, the J call TRBJ1-4; 9 bases match TRBD1. Trimming at V came to 7 bases and at J to 5 bases, leaving 5 bases not matched to a gene. CDR1 MDHEN and CDR2 SYDVKM come from the germline V gene. This CDR3 is built from 14 residues. For the CDR3, the DNA is TGTGCCAGCAAACCGACAGGGGGGAATGAAAAACTGTTTTTT. It specifies CASKPTGGNEKLFF. Full variable domain (remainder filled in from reference TRBV28 and TRBJ1-4): DVKVTQSSRYLVKRTGEKVFLECVQDMDHENMFWYRQDPGLGLRLIYFSYDVKMKEKGDIPEGYSVSREKKERFSLILESASTNQTSMYLCASKPTGGNEKLFFGSGTQLSVL.

This clonotype was counted ten times or more. This chain joins TRBV7-2 and TRBJ2-7, with 10 bases matching TRBD2. Per germline, CDR1 SGHTA and CDR2 FQGNSA. The trim removed 7 bases at V and 6 bases at J, leaving 12 bases unmatched. The CDR3 runs 15 residues. The CDR3 region has the DNA TGTGCCAGCACCGGGGGAGCGGGAGGGTGGAGCGAGCAGTACTTC. It encodes CASTGGAGGWSEQYF.

The chain joins TRBV7-2 to TRBJ1-2; D is uncertain. The CDR3 consists of 13 residues. CDR1 is SGHTA and CDR2 is FQGNSA in the germline V gene. The V end was cut by 3 bases, the J end by 0 bases, with 5 bases between. CDR3 residues: CASSFLTNYGYTF. CDR3 DNA: TGTGCCAGCAGCTTTCTAACTAACTATGGCTACACCTTC.